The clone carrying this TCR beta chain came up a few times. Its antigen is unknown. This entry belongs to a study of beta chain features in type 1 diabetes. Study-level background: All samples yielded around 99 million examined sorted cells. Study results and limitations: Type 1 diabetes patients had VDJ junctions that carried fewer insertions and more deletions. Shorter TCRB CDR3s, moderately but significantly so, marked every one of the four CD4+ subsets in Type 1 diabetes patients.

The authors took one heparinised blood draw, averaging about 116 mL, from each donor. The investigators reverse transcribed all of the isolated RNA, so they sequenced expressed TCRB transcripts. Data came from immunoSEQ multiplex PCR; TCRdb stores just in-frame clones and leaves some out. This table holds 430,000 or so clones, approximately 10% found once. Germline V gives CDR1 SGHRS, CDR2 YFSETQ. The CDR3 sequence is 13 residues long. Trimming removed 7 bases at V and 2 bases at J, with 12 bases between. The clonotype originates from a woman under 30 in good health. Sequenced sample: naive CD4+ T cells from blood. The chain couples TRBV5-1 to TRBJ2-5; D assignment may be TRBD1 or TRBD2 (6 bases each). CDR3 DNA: TGCGCCAGCGCCGGGGGCGGACAAGAGACCCAGTACTTC. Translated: CASAGGGQETQYF.